The clone carrying this TCR beta chain appeared a few times. What it binds is not known. The authors took one heparinised blood draw, averaging about 120 mL, from each donor. The purity of all sorted populations exceeded 98%. The data stem from a study of beta chain features in type 1 diabetes. Whole-study results and caveats: The similarity of naive, central memory and Treg TCRB repertoires appeared greater among patients than among healthy donors. Shorter TCRB CDR3s, moderately but significantly so, marked every one of the four CD4+ subsets in Type 1 diabetes patients. cDNA-based sequencing might over-represent cells highly expressing TCR.

Since all of the isolated RNA was reverse transcribed, expressed TCRB transcripts were what got sequenced. TCRdb's copy holds only in-frame clones and misses some; the assay was immunoSEQ multiplex PCR. The sample records more than 300,000 clones, over 8.5% being singletons. The CDR3 has 18 amino acids. V was clipped by 1 base and J by 0 bases, with 13 bases between them. From germline, CDR1 is SGHTA and CDR2 FQGNSA. The TCR sequence derives from a man aged 25-40 years with type 1 diabetes. Sequencing was carried out using central memory CD4+ T cells from blood. V usage is TRBV7-2 and J usage is TRBJ2-6; D may be TRBD1 or TRBD2 (6 bases each). DNA of the CDR3: TGTGCCAGCAGCTTAGTGGGGGGCGGATCCTCTGGGGCCAACGTCCTGACTTTC. This codes for CASSLVGGGSSGANVLTF.